This passage covers 5 T cell receptor beta chains from one sample sequenced in a study of Graves' ophthalmopathy and Graves' hyperthyroidism. From RNA, the CDR3 regions of TCR beta chains were amplified and sequenced. An initial RT-PCR round employing HTBI primers preceded a second-round multiplex PCR. Each CDR3 protein is one row after TCRdb ran MiXCR on the multiplex PCR reads. There are 1 million to 1.3 million distinct CDR3 sequences in the sample; around a third occur only once, and around 10% lies in the top ten. The source material was peripheral blood or thyroid tissue (not recorded which). The receptors stem from an adult man with Graves' hyperthyroidism.

This clonotype was observed at least ten times. V and J are TRBV11-2 and TRBJ2-6, with D uncertain. This CDR3 has 14 residues. Trimming cost V 5 bases and J 1 base, with 6 bases left between them. CDR1 is SGHAT and CDR2 is FQNNGV in the germline V gene. In DNA, the CDR3 is TGTGCCAGCAGCGGACCATCTGGGGCCAACGTCCTGACTTTC. Residues: CASSGPSGANVLTF.

This clonotype was seen many times. The chain carries TRBV19 and TRBJ1-4; possibly TRBD1 for D (5 bases). CDR3 length: 14 residues. V shed 3 bases and J shed 8 bases, with 13 bases lying between them. CDR1 and CDR2 from the germline V gene are LNHDA and SQIVND (reference sequence). The CDR3 protein is CASSIGRGGEKLFF. The CDR3, as DNA: TGTGCCAGTAGTATTGGTAGGGGAGGAGAAAAACTGTTTTTT.

This clonotype was observed at least ten times. CDR3 sequence: CSVGLVVNTEAFF. The CDR3 DNA reads TGCAGCGTGGGACTGGTAGTGAACACTGAAGCTTTCTTT. The chain links TRBV29-1 to TRBJ1-1, with D possibly matching TRBD1 (5 bases). Per the germline V gene, CDR1 is SQVTM and CDR2 is ANQGSEA. The CDR3 extends over 13 amino acids. V lost 6 bases and J lost 0, with 11 bases in between.

The rearrangement joins TRBV29-1 to TRBJ2-5, with D possibly TRBD2 on 5 matching bases. Germline CDR1 is SQVTM and CDR2 is ANQGSEA. Trimming shortened V by 6 bases and J by 5 bases, and 13 bases separated the two germline ends. The CDR3 covers 12 residues. CDR3 sequence (DNA): TGCAGCGTACCCCTAGGAGGTGAGACCCAGTACTTC. Residues: CSVPLGGETQYF.

The chain carries TRBV12-3 or TRBV12-4 and TRBJ2-5; D gene ambiguous. Between the trimmed V and J ends, which lost 5 bases and 5 bases, there was a span of 21 bases. The CDR3 contains 16 residues. The CDR3 DNA follows: TGTGCCAGCAGTCTCGAATGGCGGCGGATCCTTGAGACCCAGTACTTC. Amino acids: CASSLEWRRILETQYF.